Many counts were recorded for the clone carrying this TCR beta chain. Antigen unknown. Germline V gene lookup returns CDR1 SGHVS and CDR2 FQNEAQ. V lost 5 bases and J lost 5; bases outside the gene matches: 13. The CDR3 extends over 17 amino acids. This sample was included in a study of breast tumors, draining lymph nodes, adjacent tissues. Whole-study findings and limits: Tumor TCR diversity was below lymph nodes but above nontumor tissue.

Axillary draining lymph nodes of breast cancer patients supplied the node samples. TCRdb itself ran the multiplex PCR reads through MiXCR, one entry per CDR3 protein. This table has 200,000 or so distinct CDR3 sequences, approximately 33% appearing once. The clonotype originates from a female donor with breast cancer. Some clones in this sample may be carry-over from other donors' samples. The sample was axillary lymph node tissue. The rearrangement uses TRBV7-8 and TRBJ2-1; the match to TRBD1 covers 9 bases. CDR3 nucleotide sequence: TGTGCCAGCAGCCTTCTTCGTCCCGGGACAGGGAACAATGAGCAGTTCTTC. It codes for CASSLLRPGTGNNEQFF.